The 18 T cell receptor beta chains below were found in one sample sequenced in a study of stem cell transplantation in POMP-related autoinflammatory disease. The table came from immunoSEQ multiplex PCR; TCRdb's copy has only in-frame clones and leaves some out. The table has some 69,000 clones, more than 75% seen once; the top ten hold 0.55% to 0.85%. This sample comprised CD4+ T cells from PBMCs, obtained after stem cell transplantation. The receptor source for this set is a human patient with POMP-related autoinflammation and immune dysregulation (PRAID). Some of the T cells may derive from the graft donor.

The J gene is TRBJ2-5, the V gene TRBV29-1; 7 bases match TRBD2. Germline values: CDR1 SQVTM, CDR2 ANQGSEA. This CDR3 has 15 amino acids. J lost 5 bases, V lost 5 bases, and 14 bases had no gene match. Here the CDR3 reads CSVQAAGFSRETQYF. In nucleotides, the CDR3 is TGCAGCGTTCAAGCAGCGGGGTTTTCCAGGGAGACCCAGTACTTC.

This chain joins TRBV5-5 and TRBJ2-2, with 7 bases that match TRBD2. J was trimmed by 4 bases and V by 0 bases; bases with no gene match: 3. Germline-derived CDR1 and CDR2 are SGHKS and YYEKEE (reference sequence). The CDR3 consists of 15 residues. CDR3 amino acids: CASSLAGGITGELFF. The CDR3 coding sequence is TGTGCCAGCAGCTTGGCGGGAGGCATCACCGGGGAGCTGTTTTTT.

The chain combines TRBV7-9 with TRBJ1-2; weak D call: TRBD1 (5 bases). Germline-derived CDR1 and CDR2 are SEHNR and FQNEAQ (reference sequence). Trimming cost V 7 bases and J 7 bases, with 19 bases left between them. The CDR3 sequence is 14 residues long. The CDR3 here is CASTLMTDSFGYTF. CDR3 DNA sequence: TGTGCCAGCACCCTAATGACAGACTCCTTTGGCTACACCTTC. Complete variable domain (other parts from reference TRBV7-9 and TRBJ1-2): DTGVSQNPRHKITKRGQNVTFRCDPISEHNRLYWYRQTLGQGPEFLTYFQNEAQLEKSRLLSDRFSAERPKGSFSTLEIQRTEQGDSAMYLCASTLMTDSFGYTFGSGTRLTVV.

This clone was detected only a few times. The chain joins TRBV2 to TRBJ1-6, with D possibly being TRBD1 (6 bases). Germline values: CDR1 SNHLY, CDR2 FYNNEI. The V gene lost 11 bases and the J gene lost 8 bases, with 16 bases spanning the gap. This CDR3 comprises 13 residues. The CDR3 DNA follows: TGTGCCTCTTGCCAGGGGAGGTATTCACCCCTCCACTTT. Amino acids: CASCQGRYSPLHF.

This clone was seen a single time. This chain joins TRBV25-1 and TRBJ2-5; tentative D call: TRBD2 (5 bases). From germline, CDR1 is MGHDK and CDR2 SYGVNS. The CDR3 sequence is 14 residues long. Trimming stripped 4 bases from V and 5 bases from J, with 14 bases between. CDR3 amino acids: CASSGRRFEETQYF. CDR3 nucleotides: TGTGCCAGCAGTGGCCGGAGGTTTGAGGAGACCCAGTACTTC. The whole variable domain, filled in from reference TRBV25-1 and TRBJ2-5, reads EADIYQTPRYLVIGTGKKITLECSQTMGHDKMYWYQQDPGMELHLIHYSYGVNSTEKGDLSSESTVSRIRTEHFPLTLESARPSHTSQYLCASSGRRFEETQYFGPGTRLLVL.

The chain has TRBV19 and TRBJ2-5, with TRBD2 matching over 9 bases. Germline V gene lookup returns CDR1 LNHDA and CDR2 SQIVND (reference sequence). This CDR3 contains 19 residues. The J segment lost 4 bases and the V segment lost 4 bases, leaving 19 bases of the junction unmatched. CDR3 region: CASSTRRLAGTSRGETQYF. CDR3 in DNA: TGTGCCAGTAGTACCCGCCGGCTAGCGGGGACCTCCAGGGGAGAGACCCAGTACTTC.

This chain uses TRBV27 with TRBJ2-3; D may correspond to TRBD1 or TRBD2 (5 bases each). The V gene's germline CDR1 is MNHEY and CDR2 SMNVEV (reference sequence). The V end lost 1 base, the J end lost 0 bases, and 17 bases lay between the germline ends. This CDR3 contains 18 residues. CDR3 in amino acids: CASSLLGIGGSSTDTQYF. In nucleotides, the CDR3 is TGTGCCAGCAGTTTATTGGGGATTGGGGGATCTAGCACAGATACGCAGTATTTT.

This chain links TRBV28 with TRBJ1-6; 10 bases are a match to TRBD1. V gave up 3 bases and J gave up 9 bases; unmatched junction bases: 5. The CDR3 extends over 15 amino acids. Germline V gene sequence: CDR1 MDHEN, CDR2 SYDVKM. The CDR3 coding sequence is TGTGCCAGCAGTTTCCCCGGGACAGGGGTTTCACCCCTCCACTTT. This encodes CASSFPGTGVSPLHF.

This clone is a singleton in its sample. The genes are TRBV18 and TRBJ2-5, with D possibly TRBD2 on 5 matching bases. Germline V lookup: CDR1 KGHSH, CDR2 LQKENI. V was clipped by 2 bases and J by 1 base, with 8 bases between them. This CDR3 comprises 14 residues. The CDR3 here is CASSPTRVQETQYF. CDR3 DNA: TGTGCCAGCTCACCAACGCGGGTCCAAGAGACCCAGTACTTC. Full variable domain (missing parts from reference TRBV18 and TRBJ2-5): NAGVMQNPRHLVRRRGQEARLRCSPMKGHSHVYWYRQLPEEGLKFMVYLQKENIIDESGMPKERFSAEFPKEGPSILRIQQVVRGDSAAYFCASSPTRVQETQYFGPGTRLLVL.

This CDR3 reads CASTDRGVAKNIQYF. The CDR3, as DNA: TGTGCCAGCACCGACAGGGGTGTAGCCAAAAACATTCAGTACTTC. The V gene is TRBV28, the J gene TRBJ2-4; 8 bases are shared with TRBD1. The J segment lost 0 bases and the V segment lost 7 bases, leaving 5 bases of the junction unmatched. The CDR3 runs to 15 residues. Germline V gene data show CDR1 as MDHEN and CDR2 as SYDVKM.

DNA of the CDR3: TGTGCCAGCAGTGAATGGGGGGGGGAGGTTGAGCAGTTCTTC. Encoded protein: CASSEWGGEVEQFF. The chain carries TRBV25-1 and TRBJ2-1, with 7 bases matching TRBD2. V shed 1 base, J shed 9 bases, and the junction held 6 bases outside the gene matches. This CDR3 is 14 amino acids long. Germline lookup yields CDR1 MGHDK and CDR2 SYGVNS. The full variable domain, completed using reference TRBV25-1 and TRBJ2-1, is EADIYQTPRYLVIGTGKKITLECSQTMGHDKMYWYQQDPGMELHLIHYSYGVNSTEKGDLSSESTVSRIRTEHFPLTLESARPSHTSQYLCASSEWGGEVEQFFGPGTRLTVL.

The chain carries TRBV5-1 and TRBJ1-4, with TRBD1 identical over 10 bases. The CDR3 runs 15 residues. Germline trimming cut 5 bases from V and 6 bases from J; bases unmatched to any gene: 7. Germline V gene sequence: CDR1 SGHRS, CDR2 YFSETQ. CDR3 protein: CASRRQGARDEKLFF. CDR3 nucleotide sequence: TGCGCCAGCAGAAGACAGGGGGCGCGGGATGAAAAACTGTTTTTT.

This clone was seen only once. The chain has TRBV2 and TRBJ2-1, with D possibly matching TRBD1 (6 bases). Germline V gene sequence: CDR1 SNHLY, CDR2 FYNNEI. Trimming removed 7 bases from V and 1 base from J, with 11 bases in between. CDR3 length: 14 residues. CDR3 region: CASNPGDSYNEQFF. CDR3 nucleotides: TGTGCCAGCAATCCAGGGGATTCCTACAATGAGCAGTTCTTC.

The J gene is TRBJ1-2, the V gene TRBV10-2, with D unresolved. V lost 3 bases, J lost 3 bases, and 8 bases lay in between. The CDR3 consists of 13 residues. In germline, CDR1 is WSHSY, CDR2 SAAADI. The DNA for the CDR3 is TGCGCCAGCAGTGATCAGGAGGACTATGGCTACACCTTC. As protein: CASSDQEDYGYTF.

V usage is TRBV28 and J usage is TRBJ2-7; TRBD1 is a possible D gene (6 bases). Trimming shortened V by 6 bases and J by 5 bases, and 17 bases separated the two germline ends. Germline lookup yields CDR1 MDHEN and CDR2 SYDVKM. The CDR3 has 14 residues. CDR3 DNA: TGTGCCAGCAGGGCTACGGGACACCTAGACGAGCAGTACGTC. Translating it yields CASRATGHLDEQYV.

This clone has only one observation. The chain employs TRBV5-1 and TRBJ2-7, with 7 bases fitting TRBD2. V dropped 2 bases and J dropped 6; count of bases not matched to a gene: 5. Germline V lookup: CDR1 SGHRS, CDR2 YFSETQ. This CDR3 is 13 amino acids long. CDR3 nucleotide sequence: TGCGCCAGCAGCTTCACTAGCGAGGGCGAGCAGTACTTC. Translation gives CASSFTSEGEQYF.

Written as DNA, the CDR3 is TGTGCCAGCAGCGACAGGGTGAACGGGGAGCTGTTTTTT. Its translation: CASSDRVNGELFF. The gene calls are TRBV12-3 or TRBV12-4 and TRBJ2-2; 7 bases match TRBD1. V gave up 6 bases and J gave up 7 bases; unmatched junction bases: 5. CDR3 size: 13 residues.

The chain employs TRBV2 and TRBJ2-3; D not certain. V was shortened by 5 bases and J by 1 base, with 10 bases between the two germline ends. This CDR3 contains 14 residues. The V gene's germline CDR1 is SNHLY and CDR2 FYNNEI. This CDR3 is CASSWTSGTDTQYF. DNA of the CDR3: TGTGCCAGCAGTTGGACCTCGGGCACAGATACGCAGTATTTT. Complete variable domain (other parts from reference TRBV2 and TRBJ2-3): EPEVTQTPSHQVTQMGQEVILRCVPISNHLYFYWYRQILGQKVEFLVSFYNNEISEKSEIFDDQFSVERPDGSNFTLKIRSTKLEDSAMYFCASSWTSGTDTQYFGPGTRLTVL.